A selection of T cell receptor beta chains follows, all from one sample in a study of early stage breast cancer tumors. The data were produced by immunoSEQ multiplex PCR, yet TCRdb's version contains in-frame clones alone and is incomplete. This sample has about 19,000 clones, with more than 70% found just once. The sequenced material came from blood. All receptors come from an older person with breast cancer. The CDR3 runs from the conserved cysteine through the conserved F or W. D genes are given only for firm matches. Clone sizes are given selectively: once, few, many, or a class where the clone is expanded.

clone size	J gene	D gene	V gene	CDR3 DNA	CDR3 protein
NA	TRBJ2-3	TRBD2	TRBV7-9	TGTGCCAGCAGCGCGACTAGCGGGGGCACAGATACGCAGTATTTT	CASSATSGGTDTQYF
NA	TRBJ2-7	NA	TRBV5-1	TGCGCCAGCAGCGTTAACCAGGGTCGCGGCGAGCAGTACTTC	CASSVNQGRGEQYF
NA	TRBJ1-2	NA	TRBV25-1	TGTGCCAGCAGTAACACTAACTATGGCTACACCTTC	CASSNTNYGYTF
NA	TRBJ2-3	NA	TRBV7-7	TGTGCCAGCAGCCCACGACAGCTTAGCACAGATACGCAGTATTTT	CASSPRQLSTDTQYF
few	TRBJ2-5	TRBD2	TRBV2	TGTGCCAGCAGTGAGAGCGGGGTAGGGACCCAGTACTTC	CASSESGVGTQYF
few	TRBJ2-2	NA	TRBV7-7	TGTGCCAGCAGGCGACAGTTAACCGGGGAGCTGTTTTTT	CASRRQLTGELFF
NA	TRBJ1-1	NA	TRBV27	TGTGCCAGCAGGCGTGGCGGGCGGAACACTGAAGCTTTCTTT	CASRRGGRNTEAFF
NA	TRBJ2-2	NA	TRBV4-2	TGTGCCAGCAGCCAATCAGGGGCCGGGGAGCTGTTTTTT	CASSQSGAGELFF
NA	TRBJ1-2	TRBD1	TRBV7-2	TGTGCCAGCAGCTTATACGGACAGGCGAACTATGGCTACACCTTC	CASSLYGQANYGYTF
NA	TRBJ1-3	NA	TRBV9	TGTGCCAGCAGCGTAGGAGGGACTGGAAACACCATATATTTT	CASSVGGTGNTIYF
NA	TRBJ2-1	TRBD2	TRBV5-1	TGCGCCAGCAAGGTCCAGCGGGGGAACAATGAGCAGTTCTTC	CASKVQRGNNEQFF
NA	TRBJ1-2	NA	TRBV5-6	TGTGCCAGCTCCAACAGGGTGGACTATGGCTACACCTTC	CASSNRVDYGYTF
NA	TRBJ2-1	TRBD1	TRBV5-4	TGTGCCAGCAGCTCCAGACAGGGTGGGAACAATGAGCAGTTCTTC	CASSSRQGGNNEQFF
few	TRBJ1-1	NA	TRBV30	TGTGCCTGGTCAAAAGATCGGACCCGGAGGACTGAAGCTTTCTTT	CAWSKDRTRRTEAFF
NA	TRBJ1-6	TRBD1	TRBV19	TGTGCCAGTAGTATTGGGGACAGGGTAAATCCCCTCCACTTT	CASSIGDRVNPLHF
NA	TRBJ2-2	TRBD1	TRBV2	TGTGCCAGCACCGAGGTCCCGGGACAGGGAACCGGGGAGCTGTTTTTT	CASTEVPGQGTGELFF
NA	TRBJ2-2	NA	TRBV28	TGTGCCAGCAGTTCAACCTTTGGGACTTCGAACACCGGGGAGCTGTTTTTT	CASSSTFGTSNTGELFF
once	TRBJ2-5	TRBD2	TRBV6-5	TGTGCCAGCAGTTACGGGCCAGCGGGGACCCAAGAGACCCAGTACTTC	CASSYGPAGTQETQYF
NA	TRBJ1-5	NA	TRBV25-1	TGTGCCAGAGAGGGCGGCAATCAGCCCCAGCATTTT	CAREGGNQPQHF
NA	TRBJ2-2	NA	TRBV9	TGTGCCAGCAGCCCGTTCGGGGGTGGAGGGACCGGGGAGCTGTTTTTT	CASSPFGGGGTGELFF
NA	TRBJ2-5	NA	TRBV6-1	TGTGCCAGCAGTGACAGGGCGGGGACCATCCAAGAGACCCAGTACTTC	CASSDRAGTIQETQYF
NA	TRBJ2-7	TRBD1	TRBV6-1	TGTGCCAGCAGTGCCGGGACAGGGGTTGGCGAGCAGTACTTC	CASSAGTGVGEQYF
NA	TRBJ1-5	TRBD1	TRBV30	TGTGCCTGGAGTTCAGACAGGGCTAATCAGCCCCAGCATTTT	CAWSSDRANQPQHF
NA	TRBJ2-3	TRBD2	TRBV9	TGTGCCAGCAGCCGCGGGGGGACGAGCACAGATACGCAGTATTTT	CASSRGGTSTDTQYF